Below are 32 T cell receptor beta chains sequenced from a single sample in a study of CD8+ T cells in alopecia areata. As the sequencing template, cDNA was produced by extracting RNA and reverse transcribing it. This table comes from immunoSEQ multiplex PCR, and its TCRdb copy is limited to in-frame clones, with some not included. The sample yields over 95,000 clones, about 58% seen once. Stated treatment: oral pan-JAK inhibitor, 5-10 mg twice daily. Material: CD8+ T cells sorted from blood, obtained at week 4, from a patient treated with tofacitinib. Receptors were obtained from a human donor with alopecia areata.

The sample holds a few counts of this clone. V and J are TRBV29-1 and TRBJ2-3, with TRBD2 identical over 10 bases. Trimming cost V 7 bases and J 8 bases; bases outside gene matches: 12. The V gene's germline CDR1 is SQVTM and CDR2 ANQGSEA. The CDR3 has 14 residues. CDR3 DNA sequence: TGCAGCGCTAGGTCTTCTAGCGGGAGCGGTACGCAGTATTTT. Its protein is CSARSSSGSGTQYF.

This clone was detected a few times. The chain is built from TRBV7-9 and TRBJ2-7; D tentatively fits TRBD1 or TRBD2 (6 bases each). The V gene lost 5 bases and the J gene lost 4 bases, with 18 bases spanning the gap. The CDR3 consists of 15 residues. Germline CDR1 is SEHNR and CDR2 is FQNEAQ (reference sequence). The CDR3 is CASSQVPGAFYEQYF. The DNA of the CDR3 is TGTGCCAGCAGCCAGGTTCCGGGGGCGTTTTACGAGCAGTACTTC.

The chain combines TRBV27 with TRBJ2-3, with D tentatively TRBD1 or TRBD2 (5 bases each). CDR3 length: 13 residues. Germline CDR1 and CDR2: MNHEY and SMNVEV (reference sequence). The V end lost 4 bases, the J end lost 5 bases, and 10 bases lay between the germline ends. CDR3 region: CASSWGMRDTQYF. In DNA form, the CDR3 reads TGTGCCAGCAGTTGGGGGATGAGAGATACGCAGTATTTT.

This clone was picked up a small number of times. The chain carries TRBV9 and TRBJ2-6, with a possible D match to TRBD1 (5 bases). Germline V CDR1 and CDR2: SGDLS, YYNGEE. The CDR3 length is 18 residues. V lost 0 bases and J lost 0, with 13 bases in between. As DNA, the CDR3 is TGTGCCAGCAGCGTAGGGGTCAGGACAAGCTCTGGGGCCAACGTCCTGACTTTC. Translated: CASSVGVRTSSGANVLTF.

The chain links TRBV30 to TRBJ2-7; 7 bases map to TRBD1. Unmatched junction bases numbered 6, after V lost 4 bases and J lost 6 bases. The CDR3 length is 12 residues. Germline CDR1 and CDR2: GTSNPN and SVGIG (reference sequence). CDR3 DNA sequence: TGTGCCTGGAAAATAGGGGGCCGCGAGCAGTACTTC. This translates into CAWKIGGREQYF. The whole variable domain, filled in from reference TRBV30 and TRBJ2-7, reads SQTIHQWPATLVQPVGSPLSLECTVEGTSNPNLYWYRQAAGRGLQLLFYSVGIGQISSEVPQNLSASRPQDRQFILSSKKLLLSDSGFYLCAWKIGGREQYFGPGTRLTVT.

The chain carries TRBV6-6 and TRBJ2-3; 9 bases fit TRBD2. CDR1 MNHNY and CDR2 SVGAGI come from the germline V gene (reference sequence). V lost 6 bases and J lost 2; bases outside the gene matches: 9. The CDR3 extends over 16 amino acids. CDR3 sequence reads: CASRELAGANTDTQYF. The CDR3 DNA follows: TGTGCCAGCAGAGAGTTAGCGGGGGCGAACACAGATACGCAGTATTTT.

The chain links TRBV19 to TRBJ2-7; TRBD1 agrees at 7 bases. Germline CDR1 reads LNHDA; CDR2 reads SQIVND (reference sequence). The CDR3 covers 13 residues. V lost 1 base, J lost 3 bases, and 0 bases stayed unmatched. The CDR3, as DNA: TGTGCCAGTAGTATAGGGACAGGCTACGAGCAGTACTTC. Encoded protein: CASSIGTGYEQYF.

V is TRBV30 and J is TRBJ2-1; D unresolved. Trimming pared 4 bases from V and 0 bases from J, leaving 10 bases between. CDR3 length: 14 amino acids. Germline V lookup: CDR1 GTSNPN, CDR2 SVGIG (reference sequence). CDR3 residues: CAWKWGGSYNEQFF. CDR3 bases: TGTGCCTGGAAGTGGGGTGGCTCCTACAATGAGCAGTTCTTC.

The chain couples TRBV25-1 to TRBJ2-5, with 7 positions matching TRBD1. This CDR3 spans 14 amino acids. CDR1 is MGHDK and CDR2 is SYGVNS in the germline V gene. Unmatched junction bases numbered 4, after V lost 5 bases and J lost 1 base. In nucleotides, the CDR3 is TGTGCCAGCAGTAGGGGACAGCTCCAAGAGACCCAGTACTTC. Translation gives CASSRGQLQETQYF.

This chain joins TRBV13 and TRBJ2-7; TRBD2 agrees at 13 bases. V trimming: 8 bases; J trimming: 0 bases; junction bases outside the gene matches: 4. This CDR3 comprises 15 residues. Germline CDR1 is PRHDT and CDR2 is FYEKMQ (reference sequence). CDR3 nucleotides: TGTGCCAGCGGGACTAGCGGGGAAAGCTCCTACGAGCAGTACTTC. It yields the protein CASGTSGESSYEQYF.

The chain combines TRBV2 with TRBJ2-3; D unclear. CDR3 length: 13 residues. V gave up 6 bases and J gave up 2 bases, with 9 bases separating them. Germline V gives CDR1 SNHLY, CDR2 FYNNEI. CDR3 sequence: CASRPRSTDTQYF. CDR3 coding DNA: TGTGCCAGCAGGCCTAGGTCCACAGATACGCAGTATTTT.

CDR3 protein: CASSYKPGPSNYGYTF. The CDR3 DNA follows: TGCGCCAGCAGTTACAAACCGGGCCCTTCTAACTATGGCTACACCTTC. This chain links TRBV5-1 with TRBJ1-2; D not resolved. CDR3 length: 16 amino acids. CDR1 and CDR2 (germline): SGHRS, YFSETQ. Deletions cut 5 bases from V and 0 bases from J, with 17 bases between.

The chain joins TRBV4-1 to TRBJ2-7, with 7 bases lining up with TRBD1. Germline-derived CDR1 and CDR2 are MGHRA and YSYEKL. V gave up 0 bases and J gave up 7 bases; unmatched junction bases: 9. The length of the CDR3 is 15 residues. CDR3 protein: CASSQEQGVRREQYF. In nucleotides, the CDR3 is TGCGCCAGCAGCCAAGAGCAGGGGGTCCGTCGGGAGCAGTACTTC.

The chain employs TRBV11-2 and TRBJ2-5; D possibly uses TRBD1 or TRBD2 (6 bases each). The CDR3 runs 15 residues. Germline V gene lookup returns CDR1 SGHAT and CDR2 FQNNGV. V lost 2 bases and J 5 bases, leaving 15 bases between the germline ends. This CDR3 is CASSLKGGPLETQYF. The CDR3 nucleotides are TGTGCCAGCAGCTTAAAAGGGGGGCCTTTGGAGACCCAGTACTTC.

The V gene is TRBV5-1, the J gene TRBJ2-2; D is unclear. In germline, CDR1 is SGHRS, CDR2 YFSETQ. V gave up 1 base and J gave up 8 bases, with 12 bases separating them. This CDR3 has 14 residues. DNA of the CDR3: TGCGCCAGCAGCTTGTCGCCCCTTCCGGGGGAGCTGTTTTTT. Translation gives CASSLSPLPGELFF.

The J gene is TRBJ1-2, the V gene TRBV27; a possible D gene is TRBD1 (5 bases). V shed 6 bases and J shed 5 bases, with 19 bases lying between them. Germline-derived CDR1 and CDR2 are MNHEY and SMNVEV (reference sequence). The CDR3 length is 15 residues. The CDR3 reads CASRPQGFSTYGYTF. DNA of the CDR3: TGTGCCAGCAGACCCCAGGGTTTTAGTACGTATGGCTACACCTTC.

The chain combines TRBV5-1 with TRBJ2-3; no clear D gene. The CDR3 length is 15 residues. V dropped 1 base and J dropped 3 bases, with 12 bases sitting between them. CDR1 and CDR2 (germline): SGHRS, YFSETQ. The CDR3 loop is CASSLQTKSTDTQYF. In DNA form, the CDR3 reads TGCGCCAGCAGCTTGCAGACAAAAAGTACAGATACGCAGTATTTT. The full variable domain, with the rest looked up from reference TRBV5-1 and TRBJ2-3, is KAGVTQTPRYLIKTRGQQVTLSCSPISGHRSVSWYQQTPGQGLQFLFEYFSETQRNKGNFPGRFSGRQFSNSRSEMNVSTLELGDSALYLCASSLQTKSTDTQYFGPGTRLTVL.

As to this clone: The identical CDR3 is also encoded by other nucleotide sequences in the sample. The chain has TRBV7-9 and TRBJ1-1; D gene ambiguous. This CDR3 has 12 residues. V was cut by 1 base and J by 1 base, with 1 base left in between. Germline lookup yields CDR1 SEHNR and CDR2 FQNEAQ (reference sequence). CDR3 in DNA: TGTGCCAGCAGCTTAGAGAACACTGAAGCTTTCTTT. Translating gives CASSLENTEAFF.

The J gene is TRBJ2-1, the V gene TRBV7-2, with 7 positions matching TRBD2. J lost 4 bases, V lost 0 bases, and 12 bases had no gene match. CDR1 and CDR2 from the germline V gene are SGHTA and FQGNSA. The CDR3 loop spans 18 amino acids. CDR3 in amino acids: CASSLAEGAGVSYNEQFF. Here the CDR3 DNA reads TGTGCCAGCAGCTTAGCGGAGGGCGCGGGAGTTTCTTACAATGAGCAGTTCTTC.

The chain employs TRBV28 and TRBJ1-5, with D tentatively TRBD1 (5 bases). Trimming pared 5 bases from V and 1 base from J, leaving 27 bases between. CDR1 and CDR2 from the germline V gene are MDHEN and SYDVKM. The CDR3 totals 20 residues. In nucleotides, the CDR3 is TGTGCCAGCAGTCTATACCCCCACGAGCGGGTGGAGGGGAGCAATCAGCCCCAGCATTTT. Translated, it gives CASSLYPHERVEGSNQPQHF.

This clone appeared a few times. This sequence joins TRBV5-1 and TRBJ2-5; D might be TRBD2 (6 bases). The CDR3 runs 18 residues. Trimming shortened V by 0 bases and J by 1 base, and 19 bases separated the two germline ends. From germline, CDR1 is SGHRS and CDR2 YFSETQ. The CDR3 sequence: CASSLDADTGVLQETQYF. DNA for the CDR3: TGCGCCAGCAGCTTGGATGCGGACACGGGGGTTCTCCAAGAGACCCAGTACTTC.

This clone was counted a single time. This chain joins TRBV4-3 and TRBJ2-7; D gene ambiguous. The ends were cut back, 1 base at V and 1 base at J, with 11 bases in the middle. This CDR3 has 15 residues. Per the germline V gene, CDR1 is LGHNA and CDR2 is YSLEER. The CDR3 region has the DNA TGCGCCAGCAGCCAAGCAGACGGTGAATCCTACGAGCAGTACTTC. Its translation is CASSQADGESYEQYF.

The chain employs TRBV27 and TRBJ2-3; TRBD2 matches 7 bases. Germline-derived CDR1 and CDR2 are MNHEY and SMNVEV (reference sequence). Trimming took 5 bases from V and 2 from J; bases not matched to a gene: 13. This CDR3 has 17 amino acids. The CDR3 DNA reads TGTGCCAGCAGTCCCACCCCGAGACTAGCCTACACAGATACGCAGTATTTT. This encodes CASSPTPRLAYTDTQYF.

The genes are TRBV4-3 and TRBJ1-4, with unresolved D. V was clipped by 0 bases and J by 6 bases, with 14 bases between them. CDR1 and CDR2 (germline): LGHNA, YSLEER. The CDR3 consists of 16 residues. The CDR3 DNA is TGCGCCAGCAGCCAAGATAGACCGGACTTGGATGAAAAACTGTTTTTT. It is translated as CASSQDRPDLDEKLFF.

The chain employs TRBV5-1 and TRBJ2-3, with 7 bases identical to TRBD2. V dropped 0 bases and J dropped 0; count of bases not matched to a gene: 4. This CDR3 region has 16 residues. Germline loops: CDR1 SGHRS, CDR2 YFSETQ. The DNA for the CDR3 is TGCGCCAGCAGCTTGGTGACTAGCCTTAGCACAGATACGCAGTATTTT. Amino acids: CASSLVTSLSTDTQYF.

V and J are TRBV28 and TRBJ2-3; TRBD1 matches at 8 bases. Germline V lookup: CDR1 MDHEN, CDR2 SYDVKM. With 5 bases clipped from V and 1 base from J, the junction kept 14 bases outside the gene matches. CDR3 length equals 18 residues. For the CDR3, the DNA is TGTGCCAGCAGTCGTCGAGGGCAGGGGGCGGGTGGCACAGATACGCAGTATTTT. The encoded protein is CASSRRGQGAGGTDTQYF.

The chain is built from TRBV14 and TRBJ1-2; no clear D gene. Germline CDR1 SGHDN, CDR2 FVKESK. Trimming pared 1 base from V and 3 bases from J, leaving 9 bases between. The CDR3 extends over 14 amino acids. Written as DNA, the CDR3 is TGTGCCAGCAGCCAAGTTTCACAGTACTATGGCTACACCTTC. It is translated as CASSQVSQYYGYTF.

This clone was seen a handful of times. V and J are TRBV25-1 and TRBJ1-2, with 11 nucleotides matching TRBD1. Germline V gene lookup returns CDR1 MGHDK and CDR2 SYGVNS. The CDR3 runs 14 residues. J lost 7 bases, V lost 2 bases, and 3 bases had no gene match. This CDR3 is CASSEGTGGFGYTF. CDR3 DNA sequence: TGTGCCAGCAGTGAAGGGACAGGGGGTTTTGGCTACACCTTC.

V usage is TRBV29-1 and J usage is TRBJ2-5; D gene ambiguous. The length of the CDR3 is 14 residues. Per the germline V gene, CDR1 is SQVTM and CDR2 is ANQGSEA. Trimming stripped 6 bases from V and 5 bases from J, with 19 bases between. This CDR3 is CSVDGFSNGETQYF. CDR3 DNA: TGCAGCGTCGACGGTTTCAGCAATGGGGAGACCCAGTACTTC.

CDR3 sequence (DNA): TGTGCCAGCAGCACATTTAGCGGGCAGAGCTACGAGCAGTACTTC. Amino acid sequence: CASSTFSGQSYEQYF. The V and J genes are TRBV11-2 and TRBJ2-7; 7 positions match TRBD2. The CDR3 is 15 amino acids. With V trimmed by 5 bases and J by 3 bases, 10 bases remained unmatched. Germline lookup yields CDR1 SGHAT and CDR2 FQNNGV.

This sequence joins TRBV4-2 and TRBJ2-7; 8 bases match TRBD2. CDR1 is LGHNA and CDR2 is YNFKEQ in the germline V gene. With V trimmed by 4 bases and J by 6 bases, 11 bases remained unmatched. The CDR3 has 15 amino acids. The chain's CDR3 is CASSPQATGRGEQYF. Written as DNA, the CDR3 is TGTGCCAGCAGCCCCCAAGCCACCGGGAGGGGCGAGCAGTACTTC.

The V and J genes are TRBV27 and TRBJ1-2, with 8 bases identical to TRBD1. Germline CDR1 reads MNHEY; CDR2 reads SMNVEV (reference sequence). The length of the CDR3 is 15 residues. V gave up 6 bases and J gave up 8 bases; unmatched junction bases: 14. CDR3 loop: CASSLTPGQAGGYTF. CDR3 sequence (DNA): TGTGCCAGCAGCCTAACACCGGGACAGGCGGGCGGCTACACCTTC.